These 19 T cell receptor beta chains were all obtained from the same sample, sequenced in a study of blood T cells in healthy people across ages. The second PCR ran about 6 to 11 cycles with a sample-barcoded 5' primer and J-beta primers. TCRdb re-analysed the 5' RACE reads in MiXCR, keeping a single row per CDR3 protein. The sample lists about 670,000 distinct CDR3 sequences; 45% to 60% were seen once. Sequenced material: blood. All receptors derive from a woman over 75 in good health.

This chain joins TRBV3-1 and TRBJ2-3; D remains unclear. This CDR3 is built from 14 residues. The V end lost 3 bases, the J end lost 0 bases, and 7 bases lay between the germline ends. Germline loops: CDR1 LGHDT, CDR2 YNNKEL (reference sequence). CDR3 DNA: TGTGCCAGCAGCCACCCGGAGAGCACAGATACGCAGTATTTT. This translates into CASSHPESTDTQYF.

This clonotype was seen ten or more times. The chain couples TRBV7-9 to TRBJ2-7, with 11 bases matching TRBD2. The CDR3 is 14 amino acids. V lost 3 bases to trimming and J lost 6 bases; unmatched junction nucleotides: 4. From germline, CDR1 is SEHNR and CDR2 FQNEAQ (reference sequence). In DNA, the CDR3 is TGTGCCAGCAGCTTTACTAGCGGGAGTGCCGAGCAGTACTTC. Translation gives CASSFTSGSAEQYF.

This clonotype was seen at least ten times. The rearrangement joins TRBV12-3 or TRBV12-4 to TRBJ2-6; perhaps D is TRBD1 or TRBD2 (6 bases each). Deletions cut 8 bases from V and 1 base from J, with 12 bases between. The CDR3 is made up of 15 amino acids. The CDR3 reads CASLRGESGANVLTF. The CDR3 nucleotides read TGTGCCAGCCTTAGGGGGGAGTCTGGGGCCAACGTCCTGACTTTC.

This clonotype was counted at least ten times. The chain has TRBV7-9 and TRBJ1-6; maybe TRBD1 (5 bases). The CDR3 totals 18 residues. CDR1 and CDR2 from the germline V gene are SEHNR and FQNEAQ (reference sequence). V was pared by 7 bases and J by 10 bases, with 29 bases between. CDR3 amino acids: CASTLIGPRQSFESPLHF. In DNA form, the CDR3 reads TGTGCCAGCACCCTTATTGGTCCGAGACAGAGTTTTGAGTCACCCCTCCACTTT. Combining the CDR3 with reference TRBV7-9 and TRBJ1-6 gives the whole variable domain DTGVSQNPRHKITKRGQNVTFRCDPISEHNRLYWYRQTLGQGPEFLTYFQNEAQLEKSRLLSDRFSAERPKGSFSTLEIQRTEQGDSAMYLCASTLIGPRQSFESPLHFGNGTRLTVT.

The V gene is TRBV9, the J gene TRBJ2-7; D may be TRBD2 (6 bases). Trimming took off 0 bases at V and 7 bases at J, with 14 bases between the two ends. The CDR3 consists of 14 residues. Germline-derived CDR1 and CDR2 are SGDLS and YYNGEE. The CDR3 here is CASSVDGGWKEQYF. The CDR3 coding sequence is TGTGCCAGCAGCGTAGACGGGGGATGGAAAGAGCAGTACTTC.

The V call is TRBV12-3 or TRBV12-4, the J call TRBJ1-1; 8 bases align to TRBD1. The CDR3 loop spans 15 amino acids. V gave up 4 bases and J gave up 0 bases; unmatched junction bases: 4. The DNA of the CDR3 is TGTGCCAGCAGTTCCAGGGACAGGTTGAACACTGAAGCTTTCTTT. It yields the protein CASSSRDRLNTEAFF.

The rearrangement uses TRBV9 and TRBJ2-5; D tentatively fits TRBD1 or TRBD2 (5 bases each). CDR3 length: 16 amino acids. The germline V gene encodes CDR1 SGDLS and CDR2 YYNGEE. V lost 2 bases and J 5 bases, leaving 19 bases between the germline ends. In nucleotides, the CDR3 is TGTGCCAGCAGCGTTAGTCCGGGTCGAGGGGCCGAGACCCAGTACTTC. Protein sequence: CASSVSPGRGAETQYF.

The rearrangement uses TRBV6-5 and TRBJ2-1; D is unresolved. This CDR3 has 13 amino acids. Trimming cost V 4 bases and J 5 bases, with 9 bases left between them. Germline CDR1 is MNHEY and CDR2 is SVGAGI. DNA for the CDR3: TGTGCCAGCAGTTTACTTGGGAACAATGAGCAGTTCTTC. Protein product: CASSLLGNNEQFF.

This clonotype has only one observation. This sequence joins TRBV4-2 and TRBJ2-7; maybe TRBD1 (6 bases). V shed 0 bases and J shed 2 bases, with 14 bases lying between them. This CDR3 has 16 amino acids. Germline V CDR1 and CDR2: LGHNA, YNFKEQ. CDR3 nucleotides: TGTGCCAGCAGCCAAGATGGTGACAGGACCCCCTACGAGCAGTACTTC. Residues: CASSQDGDRTPYEQYF.

The chain combines TRBV2 with TRBJ2-5, with TRBD2 matching 11 bases. Germline V gives CDR1 SNHLY, CDR2 FYNNEI. The CDR3 is made up of 14 amino acids. The J segment lost 9 bases and the V segment lost 7 bases, leaving 10 bases of the junction unmatched. The CDR3 loop reads CASNGRLAGLSQYF. The DNA for the CDR3 is TGTGCCAGCAACGGGAGACTAGCGGGACTTTCCCAGTACTTC.

J is TRBJ2-1 and V is TRBV12-3 or TRBV12-4; TRBD2 might be the D (6 bases). The CDR3 has 16 amino acids. Trimming shortened V by 3 bases and J by 5 bases, and 17 bases separated the two germline ends. CDR3 amino acids: CASSFMGTGGNNEQFF. DNA of the CDR3: TGTGCCAGCAGTTTTATGGGGACTGGAGGAAACAATGAGCAGTTCTTC.

CDR3 sequence reads: CASRDATDTQYF. For the CDR3, the DNA is TGTGCCAGCAGGGACGCCACAGATACGCAGTATTTT. The chain employs TRBV2 and TRBJ2-3, with D hard to call. The CDR3 consists of 12 residues. Trimming pared 6 bases from V and 2 bases from J, leaving 6 bases between. Per the germline V gene, CDR1 is SNHLY and CDR2 is FYNNEI.

This clonotype was observed many times. The rearrangement uses TRBV28 and TRBJ1-2, with a tentative D call TRBD1 (6 bases). Germline V gene data show CDR1 as MDHEN and CDR2 as SYDVKM. This CDR3 has 15 amino acids. The V and J ends lost 3 bases and 3 bases respectively, with 14 bases between them. This CDR3 reads CASSFASGEDYGYTF. The CDR3 DNA is TGTGCCAGCAGTTTCGCGTCAGGGGAAGACTATGGCTACACCTTC.

V is TRBV28 and J is TRBJ2-4, with no clear D. The CDR3 covers 16 residues. V lost 2 bases and J lost 0, with 11 bases in between. CDR1 MDHEN and CDR2 SYDVKM come from the germline V gene. CDR3 DNA: TGTGCCAGCAGTTTAGATGGATATCTAGCCAAAAACATTCAGTACTTC. Its protein is CASSLDGYLAKNIQYF.

This clonotype appeared a few times. V is TRBV3-1 and J is TRBJ2-2, with 14 bases aligning to TRBD2. The CDR3 consists of 17 residues. Germline lookup yields CDR1 LGHDT and CDR2 YNNKEL (reference sequence). V shed 8 bases and J 1 base; nucleotides not matched to a gene: 6. The CDR3 nucleotides read TGTGCCAGCGGCAGGACTAGCGGGAGGCGGAACACCGGGGAGCTGTTTTTT. It is translated as CASGRTSGRRNTGELFF. The whole variable domain, remainder taken from reference TRBV3-1 and TRBJ2-2, is DTAVSQTPKYLVTQMGNDKSIKCEQNLGHDTMYWYKQDSKKFLKIMFSYNNKELIINETVPNRFSPKSPDKAHLNLHINSLELGDSAVYFCASGRTSGRRNTGELFFGEGSRLTVL.

The V and J genes are TRBV20-1 and TRBJ2-5; 8 nucleotides agree with TRBD1. V shed 5 bases and J 11 bases; nucleotides not matched to a gene: 13. The V gene's germline CDR1 is DFQATT and CDR2 SNEGSKA (reference sequence). The length of the CDR3 is 13 residues. The CDR3 DNA follows: TGCAGTGCTCCGGGACAGGCAGACAATGAGCAGTACTTC. It specifies CSAPGQADNEQYF.

This clonotype was observed at least ten times. The chain employs TRBV9 and TRBJ2-5, with 7 positions matching TRBD1. Per the germline V gene, CDR1 is SGDLS and CDR2 is YYNGEE. V was clipped by 0 bases and J by 0 bases; unmatched bases: 5. The CDR3 length is 16 residues. The CDR3 loop is CASSVGPQGDQETQYF. The DNA of the CDR3 is TGTGCCAGCAGCGTAGGTCCTCAGGGGGACCAAGAGACCCAGTACTTC.

In nucleotides, the CDR3 is TGCGCCAGCAGGGCACAGGGTTCCCTCACTGAAGCTTTCTTT. Its protein is CASRAQGSLTEAFF. The chain uses TRBV5-1 and TRBJ1-1, with TRBD1 as a possible D gene (6 bases). V lost 5 bases to trimming and J lost 4 bases, with 15 bases between them. This CDR3 is built from 14 residues. Germline V lookup: CDR1 SGHRS, CDR2 YFSETQ.

In the case of this clonotype: It may be a read error: a sequence one base away is much more abundant. The chain couples TRBV28 to TRBJ2-1; 8 nucleotides align to TRBD2. The length of the CDR3 is 15 residues. Germline V gene data show CDR1 as MDHEN and CDR2 as SYDVKM. The CDR3 DNA follows: TGTACCAGCAGTTTTGGGCCAGCGGGAGTCAATGAGCAGTTCTTC. This sequence encodes CTSSFGPAGVNEQFF.